The rows below give T cell receptor beta chains drawn from one sample of a study of shared clonotypes between healthy human individuals. Only in-frame clones appear in the TCRdb table, and some are missing; sequencing was by immunoSEQ multiplex PCR. This sample has some 480,000 clones, with roughly 85% found just once. Material: PBMCs. These receptors originate from a middle-aged woman in good health. Some clones in this sample may be carry-over from other donors' samples. CDR3s include the opening cysteine and the closing phenylalanine or tryptophan. The D gene is left open where the match is weak. Not all rows give a size; the values are once, few, many and, for expanded clones, a class.

- | - | TRBJ2-5 | TRBV28 | CASSFGDRETQYF | TGTGCCAGCAGTTTTGGGGACCGGGAGACCCAGTACTTC
- | - | TRBJ2-1 | TRBV6-1 | CATYLGVSSNEQFF | TGTGCCACCTACCTCGGGGTATCGTCCAATGAGCAGTTCTTC
TRBD2 | many | TRBJ2-7 | TRBV5-4 | CASSLGGGSLTWYEQYF | TGTGCCAGCAGCTTGGGTGGCGGGAGTCTAACGTGGTACGAGCAGTACTTC
- | - | TRBJ1-1 | TRBV27 | CASSPRGQGSRAFF | TGTGCCAGCAGTCCTCGGGGGCAGGGAAGTCGAGCTTTCTTT
TRBD1 | - | TRBJ1-5 | TRBV2 | CASSALTGRQPQHF | TGTGCCAGCAGCGCCCTGACAGGGCGGCAGCCCCAGCATTTT
- | once | TRBJ1-1 | TRBV7-9 | CASSLISTEAFF | TGTGCCAGCAGCTTAATATCCACTGAAGCTTTCTTT
- | - | TRBJ2-7 | TRBV30 | CAWSPRAGKYEQYF | TGTGCCTGGTCCCCTCGAGCAGGGAAGTACGAGCAGTACTTC
TRBD2 | - | TRBJ2-3 | TRBV2 | CASSVLGLAYDTQYF | TGTGCCAGCAGTGTCTTGGGACTAGCATACGATACGCAGTATTTT
TRBD2 | - | TRBJ2-1 | TRBV7-6 | CASSLTRTSGNEQFF | TGTGCCAGCAGCTTAACCCGTACTAGCGGCAATGAGCAGTTCTTC
- | - | TRBJ2-2 | TRBV10-3 | CAISEPRRLHNTGELFF | TGTGCCATCAGTGAGCCGAGGCGCCTTCACAACACCGGGGAGCTGTTTTTT
- | - | TRBJ1-1 | TRBV14 | CASSQDHFGNTEAFF | TGTGCCAGCAGCCAAGATCATTTCGGGAACACTGAAGCTTTCTTT
TRBD1 | few | TRBJ1-5 | TRBV19 | CASSRAGGYNQPQHF | TGTGCCAGTAGTCGGGCAGGGGGGTATAATCAGCCCCAGCATTTT
- | once | TRBJ2-5 | TRBV18 | CASSPGRGQETQYF | TGTGCCAGCTCACCGGGGCGGGGCCAAGAGACCCAGTACTTC